A selection of T cell receptor beta chains follows, all from one sample in a study of blood T cell repertoires in COVID-19. Some clones are missing from TCRdb's copy, which holds only in-frame ones; the method was immunoSEQ multiplex PCR. The sample includes 150,000 to 200,000 clones, roughly 89% seen only once; the top ten take about 9.3%. Sequencing was carried out using peripheral blood. The receptors were gathered from a woman in her sixties or seventies with COVID-19, enrolled during active disease. Each CDR3 is given with its conserved first and last residue.

TRBV18	CASSQGTGEGSGNTIYF
TRBV7-2	CASSPGIIAGSYNEQFF
TRBV15	CATSRDKSQGSVAFF
TRBV3-1/TRBV3-2	CASRRVGNTGELFF
TRBV6-8	CASSYADRQKPLNTEAFF
TRBV5-6	CASSFQGSYEQYF
TRBV10-3	CAISVQTSGGVGTQYF
TRBV10-3	CAISELEGRYGYTF
TRBV24-1	CATSGTDQETQYF
TRBV9	CASSVVPSSYEQYF
TRBV24-1	CATGSGGNTGELFF
TRBV5-1	CASSLTTGVYGYTF
TRBV7-9	CASSLAGGQPQHF
TRBV28	CASSQSGQVFEAFF
TRBV5-1	CASSSTDSGANVLTF
TRBV18	CASSRGTGSFNYEQYF
TRBV28	CASSSTGTGANYGYTF
TRBV27	CASSLGTRGSYNSPLHF
TRBV5-1	CASSSGGGGQPQHF
TRBV5-5	CASSLDPLQSEKLFF
TRBV7-2	CASSLDGTSNYGYTF
TRBV7-2	CASSILSETQYF
TRBV4-2	CASSQDGSTATNEKLFF
TRBV19	CASSPWADSYEQYF
TRBV2	CATRGETGNTIYF
TRBV7-6	CASSAYSGTGYNEQFF
TRBV5-1	CASSLRQRNTEAFF
TRBV7-8	CASGPSGGPEQFF
TRBV12-3/TRBV12-4	CAGTGDNEQYF
TRBV29-1	CSVGEGNYGYTF
TRBV28	CASSLLWTGEGEQYF
TRBV15	CATSRAGYQETQYF
TRBV11-2	CASSSWGLAANNEQFF
TRBV5-4	CASSLGGTGLSPLHF
TRBV3-1/TRBV3-2	CASSARGDQPQHF
TRBV5-5	CASSPEGARGYGYTF
TRBV3-1/TRBV3-2	CASSQGRQSNSPLHF
TRBV5-1	CASSPRSYDSNQPQHF
TRBV2	CASSEGPNANTEAFF
TRBV6-1	CASSELRGGLDTQYF
TRBV6-5	CASGQGQNTEAFF
TRBV5-5	CASSKTGRDQPQHF
TRBV19	CASSTTGADTQYF
TRBV5-1	CASWTGGTSYNEQFF
TRBV9	CASSVGLAGPQETQYF
TRBV3-1/TRBV3-2	CASSRQGRTEAFF
TRBV7-6	CASSLHPQVTTNEKLFF
TRBV13	CASRVRGAKNIQYF
TRBV2	CASSEPWLAGEYEQYF
TRBV11-2	CASNPQGYNEQFF